These 20 T cell receptor beta chains share one sample of origin, sequenced in a study of shared clonotypes between healthy human individuals. Here immunoSEQ multiplex PCR was the method, and the copy in TCRdb shows in-frame clones only, minus some. The sample yields about 1,800,000 clones, about 95% seen once. Naivety among CD8 cells was defined by CD45RO negativity and positive CCR7 selection, thereby excluding terminally differentiated effector memory CD45RA+ cells. What was sequenced was naive CD8+ T cells sorted from blood. All receptors derive from a man between 18 and 35 years old in good health.

To note about this clone: The junction and the germline gene differ at one end; a read error may be behind it. The same CDR3 arises from other DNA sequences in this sample as well. The J gene is TRBJ1-1, the V gene TRBV30; no clear D. CDR1 and CDR2 from the germline V gene are GTSNPN and SVGIG (reference sequence). The CDR3 sequence is 11 residues long. The CDR3 loop is CAWGVGTEAFF. In DNA, the CDR3 is TGTGCCTGGGGTGTGGGGACTGAAGCTTTCTTT.

In this sample, this clone turned up once. V usage is TRBV27 and J usage is TRBJ1-5, with unresolved D. V shed 5 bases and J shed 6 bases, with 23 bases lying between them. The CDR3 loop spans 17 amino acids. Germline CDR1 and CDR2: MNHEY and SMNVEV (reference sequence). CDR3 sequence: CASSPGRWAGGGQPQHF. The DNA for the CDR3 is TGTGCCAGCAGTCCGGGCAGATGGGCAGGTGGTGGTCAGCCCCAGCATTTT.

The chain combines TRBV10-3 with TRBJ2-1; TRBD2 matches at 7 bases. Per germline, CDR1 ENHRY and CDR2 SYGVKD. V lost 2 bases and J lost 2; bases outside the gene matches: 3. CDR3 size: 15 residues. The CDR3 region has the DNA TGTGCCATCAGTGAGGCGGGAGAAACCTACAATGAGCAGTTCTTC. It specifies CAISEAGETYNEQFF.

CDR3 residues: CASSEANRVYEQYF. Here the CDR3 DNA reads TGTGCCAGCAGCGAAGCCAACAGGGTCTACGAGCAGTACTTC. The V call is TRBV7-2, the J call TRBJ2-7; maybe TRBD1 (6 bases). The germline gives CDR1 SGHTA, CDR2 FQGNSA. The CDR3 covers 14 residues. V was clipped by 5 bases and J by 3 bases, with 14 bases between them.

This chain uses TRBV28 with TRBJ2-7, with 9 bases aligning to TRBD1. The CDR3 is made up of 15 amino acids. CDR1 is MDHEN and CDR2 is SYDVKM in the germline V gene. V shed 4 bases and J 5 bases; nucleotides not matched to a gene: 9. The CDR3 loop reads CASSSPGQGGDEQYF. In nucleotides, the CDR3 is TGTGCCAGCAGTTCGCCGGGACAGGGAGGCGACGAGCAGTACTTC.

This chain links TRBV9 with TRBJ2-4; TRBD1 aligns across 7 bases. Germline V gene sequence: CDR1 SGDLS, CDR2 YYNGEE. The trim removed 4 bases at V and 2 bases at J, leaving 6 bases unmatched. The CDR3 loop spans 15 amino acids. CDR3 sequence: CASSPRGQPKNIQYF. In nucleotides, the CDR3 is TGTGCCAGCAGCCCCCGGGGACAGCCCAAAAACATTCAGTACTTC.

The chain links TRBV10-2 to TRBJ1-2; D may be TRBD1 (5 bases). Trimming took off 7 bases at V and 6 bases at J, with 15 bases between the two ends. The CDR3 sequence is 13 residues long. Looked up from germline, CDR1 is WSHSY and CDR2 is SAAADI. The DNA of the CDR3 is TGCGCCAGCAAAGAGGGACCGCTAAATGGCTACACCTTC. As protein: CASKEGPLNGYTF.

Comment on this clone: Other DNA sequences in the sample encode the same CDR3. In DNA form, the CDR3 reads TGTGCCAGCAGTTTATCGCAGCCCCAGCATTTT. Encoded protein: CASSLSQPQHF. V usage is TRBV28 and J usage is TRBJ1-5; unclear D gene. V was shortened by 1 base and J by 7 bases, with 2 bases between the two germline ends. The germline V gene has CDR1 MDHEN and CDR2 SYDVKM. The CDR3 contains 11 residues.

J is TRBJ2-7 and V is TRBV7-8, with TRBD1 matching over 7 bases. The junction had 3 bases not matched to a gene; V was cut back by 3 bases and J by 1 base. Germline V gene data show CDR1 as SGHVS and CDR2 as FQNEAQ. This CDR3 has 14 amino acids. The CDR3 DNA reads TGTGCCAGCAGCTTGGGACAGTCTTCCTACGAGCAGTACTTC. Its protein is CASSLGQSSYEQYF.

V gene TRBV7-9 combines with J gene TRBJ1-5; TRBD1 might be the D (6 bases). CDR1 is SEHNR, CDR2 FQNEAQ, per germline (reference sequence). This CDR3 region has 17 residues. V shed 5 bases and J shed 4 bases, with 21 bases lying between them. This chain's CDR3 is CASSLPYLGAGNQPQHF. CDR3 in DNA: TGTGCCAGCAGCCTCCCTTATCTGGGGGCGGGAAATCAGCCCCAGCATTTT.

The V call is TRBV2, the J call TRBJ1-2; D gene ambiguous. The CDR3 length is 15 residues. Germline CDR1 and CDR2: SNHLY and FYNNEI. Trimming removed 3 bases from V and 4 bases from J, with 15 bases in between. CDR3 bases: TGTGCCAGCAGTGATGTTTGGAAGATCTCCTATGGCTACACCTTC. This encodes CASSDVWKISYGYTF.

The V and J genes are TRBV7-9 and TRBJ2-5; 8 bases match TRBD2. The CDR3 is made up of 17 amino acids. Germline V gene data show CDR1 as SEHNR and CDR2 as FQNEAQ (reference sequence). V shed 4 bases, J shed 4 bases, and the junction held 14 bases outside the gene matches. CDR3 nucleotide sequence: TGTGCCAGCAGCTCGGGGAGCGGGGGCGAGTGGGGAGAGACCCAGTACTTC. It encodes CASSSGSGGEWGETQYF.

The rearrangement links TRBV5-6 to TRBJ1-6, with TRBD1 identical over 8 bases. Germline V lookup: CDR1 SGHDT, CDR2 YYEEEE. V shed 0 bases, J shed 8 bases, and the junction held 16 bases outside the gene matches. The CDR3 is made up of 19 amino acids. The CDR3 sequence: CASSLGSATGVKGDSPLHF. The DNA for the CDR3 is TGTGCCAGCAGCTTGGGGTCCGCGACAGGGGTAAAAGGGGATTCACCCCTCCACTTT.

The chain couples TRBV2 to TRBJ2-3; D unclear. This CDR3 has 11 amino acids. V was clipped by 3 bases and J by 6 bases, with 4 bases between them. Germline values: CDR1 SNHLY, CDR2 FYNNEI. The CDR3 DNA reads as TGTGCCAGCAGTGAGTTGGATACGCAGTATTTT. Translated, it gives CASSELDTQYF.

J is TRBJ2-2 and V is TRBV6-5; TRBD2 might be the D (5 bases). Germline CDR1 reads MNHEY; CDR2 reads SVGAGI. The length of the CDR3 is 13 residues. The V end lost 6 bases, the J end lost 6 bases, and 11 bases lay between the germline ends. The DNA for the CDR3 is TGTGCCAGCAGAAGGGTGGGAGCCGGGGAGCTGTTTTTT. It is translated as CASRRVGAGELFF.

This chain links TRBV2 with TRBJ2-1; unclear D gene. V was clipped by 4 bases and J by 7 bases, with 5 bases between them. Germline assignment: CDR1 SNHLY and CDR2 FYNNEI. The CDR3 sequence is 11 residues long. The CDR3 DNA reads TGTGCCAGCAGTGCAATTAATGAGCAGTTCTTC. It encodes CASSAINEQFF.

The genes are TRBV19 and TRBJ2-2; D possibly corresponds to TRBD2 (5 bases). CDR3 length: 16 residues. The germline gives CDR1 LNHDA, CDR2 SQIVND (reference sequence). Trimming cost V 3 bases and J 3 bases, with 14 bases left between them. The CDR3 DNA is TGTGCCAGTAGTATTGATGAGGAGGTAGACACCGGGGAGCTGTTTTTT. It is translated as CASSIDEEVDTGELFF.

A word on this clone: Different DNA sequences within this sample yield the same CDR3. V gene TRBV7-3 combines with J gene TRBJ2-3; TRBD2 matches 12 bases. From germline, CDR1 is SGHTA and CDR2 FQGTGA. After removal of 5 bases from V and 3 bases from J, the junction contained 3 bases not matched to a gene. This CDR3 has 15 amino acids. As DNA, the CDR3 is TGTGCCAGCAGCCCTAGCGGGGGGGCGACAGATACGCAGTATTTT. Translation gives CASSPSGGATDTQYF.

V usage is TRBV4-1 and J usage is TRBJ1-1, with D possibly TRBD1 on 5 matching bases. This CDR3 has 17 residues. V was cut by 4 bases and J by 1 base, with 19 bases left in between. The germline V gene has CDR1 MGHRA and CDR2 YSYEKL. In DNA form, the CDR3 reads TGCGCCAGCAGCCCAAGCGCACCGGGTAGGGGGAACACTGAAGCTTTCTTT. This translates into CASSPSAPGRGNTEAFF.

The V call is TRBV5-5, the J call TRBJ2-7; TRBD2 is a possible D gene (5 bases). The CDR3 runs 14 residues. CDR1 is SGHKS, CDR2 YYEKEE, per germline (reference sequence). V was trimmed by 5 bases and J by 2 bases, leaving 14 bases between them. The CDR3 bases are TGTGCCAGCAGGTCCGGGATCAGCGCCTACGAGCAGTACTTC. Protein product: CASRSGISAYEQYF.